The source of this T cell receptor beta chain is a study of T cell responses to AZD1222 COVID-19 vaccine. The CDR3 is 16 residues long. V was pared by 0 bases and J by 3 bases, with 15 bases between. Germline V gene data show CDR1 as SGHRS and CDR2 as YFSETQ. This table comes from immunoSEQ multiplex PCR, and its TCRdb copy is limited to in-frame clones, with some not included. The sample shows 140,000 to 150,000 clones, 90% to 95% of them seen only once. The clonotype comes from an adult who had recovered from COVID-19. Sequences were derived from peripheral blood, sampled after recovery from COVID-19. The chain has TRBV5-1 and TRBJ2-5, with D perhaps matching TRBD2 (6 bases). The CDR3: CASSLAPTSPEETQYF. The CDR3 DNA follows: TGCGCCAGCAGCTTGGCCCCGACTAGTCCCGAAGAGACCCAGTACTTC.